This passage covers 25 T cell receptor beta chains from one sample sequenced in a study of cytomegalovirus exposure and HLA in healthy donors (dated by TCRdb to about 2017). The library was made by the immunoSEQ multiplex PCR assay. For the multiplex PCR, a mixture combining 60 forward primers for TCR Vbeta segments and 13 reverse primers for TCR Jbeta segments was used. TCRdb provides this immuneACCESS table in a form limited to in-frame rearrangements. Some clones are lacking; in checked studies, under half of them reflect an unresolved V gene, and why the rest are absent is not known. Recorded for this sample are 150,000 to 200,000 clones; 85% of them occurred a single time. The top ten clonotypes cover 1% of the sample. Sequences were obtained from PBMCs. These receptors came from a boy younger than 10 in good health and CMV-seronegative.

The chain combines TRBV7-2 with TRBJ1-5, with 10 positions matching TRBD1. CDR3 length: 18 residues. V gave up 1 base and J gave up 1 base; unmatched junction bases: 7. Per germline, CDR1 SGHTA and CDR2 FQGNSA. The CDR3 coding sequence is TGTGCCAGCAGCTTAGGTTGGGGACAGGGGATCAGCAATCAGCCCCAGCATTTT. Protein sequence: CASSLGWGQGISNQPQHF. The variable domain in full, with the rest retrieved from reference TRBV7-2 and TRBJ1-5, is GAGVSQSPSNKVTEKGKDVELRCDPISGHTALYWYRQSLGQGLEFLIYFQGNSAPDKSGLPSDRFSAERTGGSVSTLTIQRTQQEDSAVYLCASSLGWGQGISNQPQHFGDGTRLSIL.

J is TRBJ2-1 and V is TRBV15; possibly TRBD2 for D (5 bases). The germline V gene encodes CDR1 LNHNV and CDR2 YYDKDF (reference sequence). CDR3 length: 16 residues. V lost 1 base to trimming and J lost 0 bases, with 10 bases between them. The CDR3: CATSRVSGYSYNEQFF. The CDR3 region has the DNA TGTGCCACCAGCAGAGTAAGCGGATACTCCTACAATGAGCAGTTCTTC.

This clone has just a few counts. The chain is built from TRBV19 and TRBJ1-5; TRBD1 might be the D (5 bases). Looked up from germline, CDR1 is LNHDA and CDR2 is SQIVND (reference sequence). The V gene lost 4 bases and the J gene lost 1 base, with 8 bases spanning the gap. The CDR3 is made up of 14 amino acids. CDR3 nucleotides: TGTGCCAGTAGTACGGACATGAGCAATCAGCCCCAGCATTTT. It is translated as CASSTDMSNQPQHF. The full variable domain, completed using reference TRBV19 and TRBJ1-5, is DGGITQSPKYLFRKEGQNVTLSCEQNLNHDAMYWYRQDPGQGLRLIYYSQIVNDFQKGDIAEGYSVSREKKESFPLTVTSAQKNPTAFYLCASSTDMSNQPQHFGDGTRLSIL.

This rearrangement joins TRBV5-1 to TRBJ1-4; TRBD1 aligns across 10 bases. CDR1 is SGHRS, CDR2 YFSETQ, per germline. The CDR3 covers 17 residues. The V segment lost 2 bases and the J segment 5 bases; nucleotides outside the gene matches: 9. The CDR3 region is CASSFWTGGLTNEKLFF. The CDR3 DNA reads TGCGCCAGCAGCTTTTGGACAGGGGGTTTGACAAATGAAAAACTGTTTTTT.

This clone was counted a single time. The chain recombines TRBV19 with TRBJ2-5, with a tentative D call TRBD2 (5 bases). The length of the CDR3 is 14 residues. Germline CDR1 and CDR2: LNHDA and SQIVND (reference sequence). V shed 6 bases and J shed 5 bases, with 16 bases lying between them. CDR3 protein: CASRDKGGEETQYF. Written as DNA, the CDR3 is TGTGCCAGTAGGGATAAAGGAGGTGAGGAGACCCAGTACTTC.

The V and J genes are TRBV19 and TRBJ1-6; 11 bases are shared with TRBD1. The CDR3 totals 17 residues. The trim removed 4 bases at V and 5 bases at J, leaving 7 bases unmatched. CDR1 is LNHDA and CDR2 is SQIVND in the germline V gene (reference sequence). This CDR3 is CASSSRTGGINNSPLHF. DNA for the CDR3: TGTGCCAGTAGTAGCCGGACAGGGGGCATCAATAATTCACCCCTCCACTTT.

The V call is TRBV5-1, the J call TRBJ1-4; D unclear. V lost 0 bases and J lost 6, with 18 bases in between. Germline CDR1 is SGHRS and CDR2 is YFSETQ. The CDR3 loop spans 17 amino acids. The CDR3 loop reads CASSLELRRNGYEKLFF. CDR3 in DNA: TGCGCCAGCAGCTTGGAACTGCGGAGGAATGGCTATGAAAAACTGTTTTTT. The complete variable domain, with remaining parts taken from reference TRBV5-1 and TRBJ1-4, reads KAGVTQTPRYLIKTRGQQVTLSCSPISGHRSVSWYQQTPGQGLQFLFEYFSETQRNKGNFPGRFSGRQFSNSRSEMNVSTLELGDSALYLCASSLELRRNGYEKLFFGSGTQLSVL.

This clone was observed once. This chain links TRBV6-6 with TRBJ2-2, with 10 bases that match TRBD1. CDR3 length: 15 residues. Germline V gene data show CDR1 as MNHNY and CDR2 as SVGAGI (reference sequence). V shed 4 bases and J 5 bases; nucleotides not matched to a gene: 4. DNA of the CDR3: TGTGCCAGCAGTTCGGACAGGGGGAGGACCGGGGAGCTGTTTTTT. It encodes CASSSDRGRTGELFF.

In regard to this clone: Compared with germline, one end of the junction differs, possibly owing to a read error. This chain uses TRBV29-1 with TRBJ2-1; D is unresolved. The CDR3 runs to 13 residues. Germline assignment: CDR1 SQVTM and CDR2 ANQGSEA. The CDR3 protein is CSVEDGSYNEQFF. As DNA, the CDR3 is TGCAGCGTGGAAGACGGCTCCTACAATGAGCAGTTCTTC.

This clone turned up a few times. This chain joins TRBV5-4 and TRBJ1-5, with 7 bases fitting TRBD1. The J segment lost 1 base and the V segment lost 2 bases, leaving 6 bases of the junction unmatched. The CDR3 totals 16 residues. CDR1 and CDR2 from the germline V gene are SGHNT and YYREEE (reference sequence). DNA for the CDR3: TGTGCCAGCAGCTTACAGGGGAGTGGGAGCAATCAGCCCCAGCATTTT. Its translation is CASSLQGSGSNQPQHF.

The chain links TRBV7-9 to TRBJ2-3, with a tentative D call TRBD1 (6 bases). The length of the CDR3 is 16 residues. Trimming stripped 5 bases from V and 4 bases from J, with 19 bases between. Germline assignment: CDR1 SEHNR and CDR2 FQNEAQ (reference sequence). The CDR3 nucleotides read TGTGCCAGCAGCCATCAGACAGGCGGCTGGGCAGATACGCAGTATTTT. This encodes CASSHQTGGWADTQYF.

On this clone itself: An end of the junction does not agree with germline; a read error may underlie this. DNA for the CDR3: TGTGCCAGCAGGGAAGGACAGGGGCGGAAGACCCAGTACTTC. This gives the protein CASREGQGRKTQYF. The J gene is TRBJ2-5, the V gene TRBV2; TRBD1 agrees at 9 bases. Germline V gene sequence: CDR1 SNHLY, CDR2 FYNNEI. CDR3 length equals 14 residues.

This sequence joins TRBV11-2 and TRBJ2-7; TRBD1 matches 8 bases. The germline V gene has CDR1 SGHAT and CDR2 FQNNGV. This CDR3 is built from 17 residues. After removal of 5 bases from V and 2 bases from J, the junction contained 14 bases not matched to a gene. In nucleotides, the CDR3 is TGTGCCAGCAGCGAAGGACAGGGTTGGAAGAGGGCCTACGAGCAGTACTTC. Its protein is CASSEGQGWKRAYEQYF.

The V and J genes are TRBV7-8 and TRBJ1-2; D perhaps matches TRBD1 (5 bases). The CDR3 consists of 15 residues. Deletions cut 3 bases from V and 1 base from J, with 12 bases between. Germline lookup yields CDR1 SGHVS and CDR2 FQNEAQ. DNA for the CDR3: TGTGCCAGCAGCTTTTCTCAGGGATTTAACTATGGCTACACCTTC. Amino acids: CASSFSQGFNYGYTF.

The V call is TRBV6-1, the J call TRBJ1-4; D not resolved. The CDR3 has 11 amino acids. The V end was cut by 2 bases, the J end by 14 bases, with 9 bases between. Germline V gives CDR1 MNHNS, CDR2 SASEGT. This chain's CDR3 is CASSELVSLFF. The CDR3 DNA is TGTGCCAGCAGTGAATTAGTGAGTCTGTTTTTT.

J is TRBJ1-2 and V is TRBV28; no definite D call. The CDR3 is made up of 17 amino acids. The germline V and J ends were trimmed by 6 bases and 10 bases, with 30 bases remaining between them. In germline, CDR1 is MDHEN, CDR2 SYDVKM. CDR3 loop: CASSPLAAIPLTMDYTF. The CDR3 DNA sequence: TGTGCCAGCAGCCCCCTGGCCGCCATTCCCTTAACTATGGACTACACCTTC.

Note on this clone: Other DNA sequences in this specimen translate into the identical CDR3. The gene calls are TRBV28 and TRBJ1-1; the match to TRBD1 covers 8 bases. Germline V gives CDR1 MDHEN, CDR2 SYDVKM. After removal of 2 bases from V and 2 bases from J, the junction contained 1 base not matched to a gene. This CDR3 is 14 amino acids long. The CDR3 DNA reads as TGTGCCAGCAGTTTAACAGGGGGAAACACTGAAGCTTTCTTT. This gives the protein CASSLTGGNTEAFF.

The chain is built from TRBV7-8 and TRBJ2-7; D possibly corresponds to TRBD1 (6 bases). The CDR3 has 13 residues. The V end was cut by 6 bases, the J end by 6 bases, with 15 bases between. Germline lookup yields CDR1 SGHVS and CDR2 FQNEAQ. The CDR3: CASSLRQVGEQYV. The CDR3 nucleotides are TGTGCCAGCAGTCTTAGACAGGTCGGCGAGCAGTACGTC.

V usage is TRBV6-1 and J usage is TRBJ1-5; 10 bases align to TRBD1. J lost 1 base, V lost 4 bases, and 10 bases had no gene match. Germline CDR1 is MNHNS and CDR2 is SASEGT. This CDR3 is built from 18 residues. CDR3 region: CASSAQVGTGVSNQPQHF. CDR3 coding DNA: TGTGCCAGCAGTGCCCAGGTCGGGACAGGGGTGAGCAATCAGCCCCAGCATTTT.

The chain couples TRBV30 to TRBJ2-3; D is perhaps TRBD2 (6 bases). The germline V gene encodes CDR1 GTSNPN and CDR2 SVGIG (reference sequence). The V end lost 4 bases, the J end lost 3 bases, and 14 bases lay between the germline ends. The CDR3 contains 14 residues. This CDR3 is CAWTMGGWTDTQYF. CDR3 coding DNA: TGTGCCTGGACGATGGGGGGTTGGACAGATACGCAGTATTTT.

This clone appeared once. DNA for the CDR3: TGTGCCAGCAGGCCAGGGGGCAGCGTGGGCAATCAGCCCCAGCATTTT. Amino acids: CASRPGGSVGNQPQHF. The chain uses TRBV2 and TRBJ1-5; 8 nucleotides line up with TRBD1. After removal of 6 bases from V and 2 bases from J, the junction contained 9 bases not matched to a gene. Germline values: CDR1 SNHLY, CDR2 FYNNEI. The CDR3 spans 16 residues. Drawing the rest from reference TRBV2 and TRBJ1-5, the complete variable domain is EPEVTQTPSHQVTQMGQEVILRCVPISNHLYFYWYRQILGQKVEFLVSFYNNEISEKSEIFDDQFSVERPDGSNFTLKIRSTKLEDSAMYFCASRPGGSVGNQPQHFGDGTRLSIL.

V is TRBV18 and J is TRBJ2-2, with 11 bases aligning to TRBD2. Germline-derived CDR1 and CDR2 are KGHSH and LQKENI. V was clipped by 5 bases and J by 4 bases; unmatched bases: 3. The CDR3 is 15 amino acids. The CDR3 DNA reads TGTGCCAGCTCAGAACTAGCGGGAGTCACCGGGGAGCTGTTTTTT. Its translation is CASSELAGVTGELFF.

This CDR3 is CASSVGLGETQYF. As DNA, the CDR3 is TGTGCCAGCAGCGTAGGGCTAGGAGAGACCCAGTACTTC. V gene TRBV9 combines with J gene TRBJ2-5; D uncertain. Germline V gene data show CDR1 as SGDLS and CDR2 as YYNGEE. Trimming removed 0 bases at V and 4 bases at J, with 7 bases between. The CDR3 has 13 residues.

The rearrangement links TRBV27 to TRBJ2-1; TRBD1 agrees at 11 bases. The CDR3 runs 15 residues. The junction had 7 bases not matched to a gene; V was cut back by 4 bases and J by 8 bases. Germline CDR1 is MNHEY and CDR2 is SMNVEV (reference sequence). CDR3 sequence reads: CASSSDRGRGHEQFF. The CDR3 bases are TGTGCCAGCAGTTCGGACAGGGGGCGCGGCCATGAGCAGTTCTTC.

The V and J genes are TRBV19 and TRBJ1-3; D not certain. Trimming took off 9 bases at V and 0 bases at J, with 15 bases between the two ends. Looked up from germline, CDR1 is LNHDA and CDR2 is SQIVND (reference sequence). The CDR3 is 15 residues long. The CDR3 here is CASLPPGNSGNTIYF. The CDR3 bases are TGTGCCAGCCTCCCCCCGGGTAACTCTGGAAACACCATATATTTT.